The rows below give T cell receptor beta chains drawn from one sample of a study of regulatory T cells in long-lasting Graves disease. One entry per CDR3 protein results from TCRdb running MiXCR on the multiplex PCR reads. The repertoire holds hundreds of thousands of distinct CDR3 sequences, with approximately 15% as singletons. The sample also formed part of further work on T cells in Graves' hyperthyroidism and ophthalmopathy.

The sequences come from peripheral blood mononuclear cells (PBMCs), collected at new diagnosis, from a patient treated with antithyroid drugs. These receptors were obtained from a woman in her twenties or thirties with Graves disease. The CDR3 runs from the conserved cysteine through the conserved F or W. Fields, in order: D gene, J gene, clone size, CDR3 length, V gene, CDR3 protein, CDR3 DNA. The D gene is left open where the match is weak. Not all rows give a size; the values are once, few, many and, for expanded clones, a class.

TRBD2 TRBJ2-7 few 16 TRBV5-5 CASSLAVLAGLVEQYF TGTGCCAGCAGCTTGGCCGTCCTAGCGGGACTGGTCGAGCAGTACTTC
. TRBJ1-5 . 15 TRBV3-1 CASSPHRASNQPQHF TGTGCCAGCAGCCCCCACAGGGCTAGCAATCAGCCCCAGCATTTT
. TRBJ1-2 . 12 TRBV30 CAWVMGNYGYTF TGTGCCTGGGTAATGGGTAACTATGGCTACACCTTC
. TRBJ2-1 many 12 TRBV10-3 CAIGRQANEQFF TGTGCCATCGGGAGGCAGGCTAATGAGCAGTTCTTC
. TRBJ2-7 many 12 TRBV10-3 CAISPDFYEQYF TGTGCCATCAGTCCAGACTTCTACGAGCAGTACTTC
TRBD1 TRBJ2-7 many 12 TRBV2 CASRGQGAEQYF TGTGCCAGCAGGGGACAGGGGGCCGAGCAGTACTTC
TRBD2 TRBJ2-4 . 12 TRBV7-9 CASSPGGDIQYF TGTGCCAGCAGCCCCGGGGGGGACATTCAGTACTTC
TRBD1 TRBJ1-6 few 15 TRBV28 CASRGQGALNSPLHF TGTGCCAGCAGGGGACAGGGGGCGCTTAATTCACCCCTCCACTTT
TRBD1 TRBJ2-2 few 14 TRBV11-2 CASSHSTGSGELFF TGTGCCAGCAGCCACTCGACAGGGAGTGGGGAGCTGTTTTTT
. TRBJ1-1 many 13 TRBV6-5 CASSYWGHTEAFF TGTGCCAGCAGTTACTGGGGCCACACTGAAGCTTTCTTT
. TRBJ2-3 many 15 TRBV28 CASSPGQLSTDTQYF TGTGCCAGCAGCCCCGGACAGCTAAGCACAGATACGCAGTATTTT
. TRBJ2-5 few 15 TRBV5-1 CASSLAGETQETQYF TGCGCCAGCAGCTTGGCGGGAGAGACACAAGAGACCCAGTACTTC
. TRBJ1-1 many 13 TRBV20-1 CSALEGDVTEAFF TGCAGTGCTCTCGAGGGGGACGTGACTGAAGCTTTCTTT
. TRBJ1-1 many 11 TRBV20-1 CSEYRLDEAFF TGCAGTGAGTACAGGCTTGATGAAGCTTTCTTT
TRBD2 TRBJ2-1 . 15 TRBV30 CAWSRGSGSFGEQFF TGTGCCTGGAGCAGGGGTAGCGGGAGTTTCGGCGAGCAGTTCTTC
. TRBJ1-3 . 12 TRBV27 CASSLTRNTIYF TGTGCCAGCAGTCTCACCCGAAACACCATATATTTT